These 20 T cell receptor beta chains originate from one sample sequenced in a study of blood T cell repertoires in COVID-19. The assay was immunoSEQ multiplex PCR, and TCRdb's table has in-frame clones only and misses some. In the table there are 180,000 or so clones, 86% of which are singletons. Sequenced input: PBMCs or T cells enriched from blood (not recorded which). All receptors derive from a man aged 40-49 years with acute COVID-19.

This chain links TRBV12-5 with TRBJ1-2, with D perhaps matching TRBD1 (6 bases). V was shortened by 1 base and J by 7 bases, with 16 bases between the two germline ends. The CDR3 sequence is 15 residues long. CDR1 is LGHNT and CDR2 is FRNRAP in the germline V gene. CDR3 region: CASGLGGGPRRGYTF. CDR3 in DNA: TGTGCTAGTGGTTTGGGCGGGGGGCCCCGACGTGGCTACACCTTC.

The J gene is TRBJ1-2, the V gene TRBV24-1; TRBD1 matches at 10 bases. The CDR3 extends over 15 amino acids. The V gene's germline CDR1 is KGHDR and CDR2 SFDVKD. With V trimmed by 12 bases and J by 7 bases, 16 bases remained unmatched. CDR3 nucleotides: TGTGCCGCCGCCCCCTCAGGACAGGGGGTTGGTGGCTACACCTTC. Translating it yields CAAAPSGQGVGGYTF.

The chain carries TRBV7-9 and TRBJ1-2; no definite D call. The CDR3 length is 17 residues. Germline V gene sequence: CDR1 SEHNR, CDR2 FQNEAQ (reference sequence). Trimming took 5 bases from V and 4 from J, leaving 23 bases between them. The CDR3 DNA sequence: TGTGCCAGCAGCCGATCACCCGAACAGCCGCTTGGCTATGGCTACACCTTC. It encodes CASSRSPEQPLGYGYTF.

The V call is TRBV27, the J call TRBJ2-3; 11 positions match TRBD2. The V gene's germline CDR1 is MNHEY and CDR2 SMNVEV (reference sequence). This CDR3 has 17 residues. V trimming: 2 bases; J trimming: 3 bases; junction bases outside the gene matches: 7. The CDR3 DNA reads as TGTGCCAGCAGTTTACTAGCGGGAGGAGATGGGACAGATACGCAGTATTTT. Encoded protein: CASSLLAGGDGTDTQYF.

The V and J genes are TRBV28 and TRBJ2-1; D possibly corresponds to TRBD2 (5 bases). This CDR3 has 18 amino acids. V shed 2 bases and J shed 0 bases, with 17 bases lying between them. CDR1 and CDR2 from the germline V gene are MDHEN and SYDVKM. The chain's CDR3 is CASSLLRFGGYSYNEQFF. The CDR3 region has the DNA TGTGCCAGCAGTTTACTTCGGTTTGGAGGATACTCCTACAATGAGCAGTTCTTC.

This clone was seen a handful of times. The chain couples TRBV29-1 to TRBJ2-1; 10 bases match TRBD2. From germline, CDR1 is SQVTM and CDR2 ANQGSEA. This CDR3 has 14 amino acids. This CDR3 reads CRVAGGGGDNEQFF. The CDR3 DNA sequence: TGCAGGGTAGCGGGAGGAGGGGGGGATAATGAGCAGTTCTTC.

The chain uses TRBV18 and TRBJ1-1; 8 bases match TRBD1. CDR3 length: 15 residues. The germline gives CDR1 KGHSH, CDR2 LQKENI. Trimming at V came to 2 bases and at J to 1 base, leaving 3 bases not matched to a gene. The CDR3 reads CASSPTGTGNTEAFF. DNA of the CDR3: TGTGCCAGCTCACCAACTGGGACAGGGAACACTGAAGCTTTCTTT.

V gene TRBV19 combines with J gene TRBJ2-3, with TRBD2 matching over 12 bases. This CDR3 is 15 amino acids long. Looked up from germline, CDR1 is LNHDA and CDR2 is SQIVND (reference sequence). Losses at the gene ends were 3 bases for V and 5 bases for J; bases not matched to a gene: 3. The DNA of the CDR3 is TGTGCCAGTAGTATTCTGACTAGCGGGAGAGATACGCAGTATTTT. It codes for CASSILTSGRDTQYF. The variable domain in full, with the rest retrieved from reference TRBV19 and TRBJ2-3, is DGGITQSPKYLFRKEGQNVTLSCEQNLNHDAMYWYRQDPGQGLRLIYYSQIVNDFQKGDIAEGYSVSREKKESFPLTVTSAQKNPTAFYLCASSILTSGRDTQYFGPGTRLTVL.

The V gene is TRBV29-1, the J gene TRBJ1-2, with 8 nucleotides matching TRBD1. The ends lost 5 bases at V and 6 bases at J; junction bases unmatched: 5. CDR3 length equals 12 residues. Germline V gene sequence: CDR1 SQVTM, CDR2 ANQGSEA. This CDR3 reads CSVPDRVHGYTF. The CDR3 bases are TGCAGCGTTCCGGACAGGGTCCATGGCTACACCTTC.

This chain connects TRBV4-1 to TRBJ1-1; tentative D call: TRBD1 (5 bases). The CDR3 runs to 15 residues. CDR1 is MGHRA, CDR2 YSYEKL, per germline. Trimming stripped 3 bases from V and 2 bases from J, with 13 bases between. The CDR3 DNA follows: TGCGCCAGCAGCCACCCAGGGAGGGCAAACACTGAAGCTTTCTTT. Amino acids: CASSHPGRANTEAFF.

This clone was detected once. The CDR3 here is CASSSQGPLNSPLHF. CDR3 nucleotides: TGTGCCAGCAGCTCGCAGGGTCCTTTAAATTCACCCCTCCACTTT. V is TRBV5-5 and J is TRBJ1-6; D perhaps matches TRBD1 (5 bases). The CDR3 has 15 residues. The V and J ends lost 3 bases and 7 bases respectively, with 14 bases between them. Germline CDR1 reads SGHKS; CDR2 reads YYEKEE (reference sequence).

This clone was recorded a few times. The rearrangement joins TRBV28 to TRBJ1-4; 7 bases are shared with TRBD1. The CDR3 is made up of 14 amino acids. Trimming removed 9 bases from V and 14 bases from J; junction bases left unmatched: 18. Germline V gene sequence: CDR1 MDHEN, CDR2 SYDVKM. As DNA, the CDR3 is TGTGCCAGTTCCTCCCAGGGGACGGCAGGGGGGCTGTTTTTT. This sequence encodes CASSSQGTAGGLFF.

CDR3 DNA: TGTGCCAGCTCGCGACAGGGGGACCCTGGAAACACCATATATTTT. Its protein product is CASSRQGDPGNTIYF. The chain uses TRBV2 and TRBJ1-3, with TRBD1 identical over 9 bases. CDR1 and CDR2 (germline): SNHLY, FYNNEI. Trimming took 8 bases from V and 2 from J; bases not matched to a gene: 7. The length of the CDR3 is 15 residues. The variable domain in full, with the rest retrieved from reference TRBV2 and TRBJ1-3, is EPEVTQTPSHQVTQMGQEVILRCVPISNHLYFYWYRQILGQKVEFLVSFYNNEISEKSEIFDDQFSVERPDGSNFTLKIRSTKLEDSAMYFCASSRQGDPGNTIYFGEGSWLTVV.

This clone was recorded once. The chain combines TRBV5-8 with TRBJ1-3; D call uncertain. V was pared by 2 bases and J by 4 bases, with 7 bases between. This CDR3 spans 13 amino acids. Germline CDR1 is SGHTS and CDR2 is YDEGEE. The CDR3 reads CASSLNGGNTIYF. Written as DNA, the CDR3 is TGTGCCAGCAGCTTAAATGGCGGAAACACCATATATTTT.

The chain couples TRBV7-9 to TRBJ1-1; D is possibly TRBD1 (6 bases). Germline V gene sequence: CDR1 SEHNR, CDR2 FQNEAQ (reference sequence). The CDR3 length is 11 residues. V was trimmed by 6 bases and J by 11 bases, leaving 13 bases between them. CDR3 residues: CASSSDRRAFF. CDR3 bases: TGTGCCAGCAGTTCTGACAGGCGGGCTTTCTTT.

The chain couples TRBV10-1 to TRBJ2-2; 10 bases map to TRBD2. This CDR3 spans 14 amino acids. Unmatched junction bases numbered 5, after V lost 8 bases and J lost 5 bases. Germline loops: CDR1 WNHNN, CDR2 SYGVQD (reference sequence). CDR3 in DNA: TGCGCCAGCCAGGAACTAGCGGGGACCGGGGAGCTGTTTTTT. Residues: CASQELAGTGELFF.

V gene TRBV28 combines with J gene TRBJ2-5, with 10 bases aligning to TRBD2. V gave up 5 bases and J gave up 3 bases; unmatched junction bases: 3. From germline, CDR1 is MDHEN and CDR2 SYDVKM. This CDR3 has 14 residues. CDR3 in DNA: TGTGCCAGCAGTCGACTAGCGGGTGAAGAGACCCAGTACTTC. Its protein product is CASSRLAGEETQYF.

The chain uses TRBV5-1 and TRBJ2-1; the D gene is possibly TRBD1 (5 bases). This CDR3 region has 15 residues. The germline gives CDR1 SGHRS, CDR2 YFSETQ. V dropped 0 bases and J dropped 4 bases, with 11 bases sitting between them. The CDR3 reads CASSLAAGHYNEQFF. As DNA, the CDR3 is TGCGCCAGCAGCTTGGCGGCAGGACATTACAATGAGCAGTTCTTC.

The CDR3 DNA sequence: TGCGCCAGCAGAACGACTAGCGGGAGTAGGGCGAACACCGGGGAGCTGTTTTTT. Its translation is CASRTTSGSRANTGELFF. V usage is TRBV10-1 and J usage is TRBJ2-2; 12 bases agree with TRBD2. With 6 bases clipped from V and 0 bases from J, the junction kept 8 bases outside the gene matches. The CDR3 has 18 residues. Per the germline V gene, CDR1 is WNHNN and CDR2 is SYGVQD (reference sequence).

The chain is built from TRBV28 and TRBJ1-2; tentative D call: TRBD1 (6 bases). V lost 5 bases, J lost 2 bases, and 12 bases lay in between. The V gene's germline CDR1 is MDHEN and CDR2 SYDVKM. The CDR3 is 14 residues long. The CDR3 sequence: CASSIPGGNYGYTF. CDR3 bases: TGTGCCAGCAGTATCCCGGGGGGCAACTATGGCTACACCTTC.